The subject of this entry is one T cell receptor (beta chain). What it binds is unknown. This entry comes from a study of long-term antiretroviral therapy in people with HIV. Study-level points and caveats: ART preceded a rise in diversity that nonetheless stayed lower than in transplant donor controls. Absence of data on ART adherence, viral resistance or therapy changes was noted. Within the repertoire, clones expanded before ART were dominant at all time points.

The CDR3 has 17 residues. Deletions cut 3 bases from V and 0 bases from J, with 12 bases between. Germline CDR1 reads KGHSH; CDR2 reads LQKENI. A v3.0 immunoSEQ assay was performed at survey level. Sequencing used immunoSEQ multiplex PCR; TCRdb keeps in-frame clones, though not all of them. The sample has approximately 16,000 clones; approximately 81% are singletons. The V and J genes are TRBV18 and TRBJ2-6, with D possibly being TRBD2 (5 bases). The receptor was derived from a woman aged 40 to 49 with HIV. Sample: unsorted PBMCs, taken 3.2 years after starting antiretroviral therapy. CDR3: CASSPSGRISGANVLTF. CDR3 in DNA: TGTGCCAGCTCACCCTCGGGGAGAATCTCTGGGGCCAACGTCCTGACTTTC.